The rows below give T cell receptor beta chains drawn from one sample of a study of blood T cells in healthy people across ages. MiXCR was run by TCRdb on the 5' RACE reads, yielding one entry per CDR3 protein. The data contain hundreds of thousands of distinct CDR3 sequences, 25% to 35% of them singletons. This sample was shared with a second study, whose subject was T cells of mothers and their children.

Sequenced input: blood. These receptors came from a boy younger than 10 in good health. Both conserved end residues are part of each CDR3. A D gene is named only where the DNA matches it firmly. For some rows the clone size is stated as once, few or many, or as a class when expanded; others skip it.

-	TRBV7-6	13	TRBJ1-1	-	CASSLAGITEAFF	TGTGCCAGCAGCTTAGCAGGGATCACTGAAGCTTTCTTT
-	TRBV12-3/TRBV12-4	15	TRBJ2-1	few	CASSLEGFSLDEQFF	TGTGCCAGCAGTTTAGAGGGTTTTTCCTTGGATGAGCAGTTCTTC
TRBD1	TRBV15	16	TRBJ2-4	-	CATRADREEAKNTQYF	TGTGCCACCAGAGCGGACAGGGAAGAGGCCAAAAACACTCAGTACTTC
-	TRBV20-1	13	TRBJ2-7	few	CSARKGLFYEQYF	TGCAGTGCTAGAAAGGGACTTTTCTACGAGCAGTACTTC
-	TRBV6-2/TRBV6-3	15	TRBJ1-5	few	CASSSSELYPDTQYF	-
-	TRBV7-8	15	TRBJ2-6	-	CASSPPGSGANVLTF	TGTGCCAGCAGCCCCCCCGGCTCTGGGGCCAACGTCCTGACTTTC
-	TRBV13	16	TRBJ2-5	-	CASSDFLGGHQETQYF	TGTGCCAGCAGCGATTTCCTCGGGGGACACCAAGAGACCCAGTACTTC
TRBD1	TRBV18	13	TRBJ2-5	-	CASSPDRGEAQYF	TGTGCCAGCTCACCGGACAGGGGAGAGGCCCAGTACTTC
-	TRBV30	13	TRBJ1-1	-	CASTRGWNTEAFF	TGTGCCTCGACACGGGGATGGAACACTGAAGCTTTCTTT
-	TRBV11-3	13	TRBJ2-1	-	CASSQELRNEQFF	TGTGCCAGCAGCCAAGAGCTGCGGAATGAGCAGTTCTTC